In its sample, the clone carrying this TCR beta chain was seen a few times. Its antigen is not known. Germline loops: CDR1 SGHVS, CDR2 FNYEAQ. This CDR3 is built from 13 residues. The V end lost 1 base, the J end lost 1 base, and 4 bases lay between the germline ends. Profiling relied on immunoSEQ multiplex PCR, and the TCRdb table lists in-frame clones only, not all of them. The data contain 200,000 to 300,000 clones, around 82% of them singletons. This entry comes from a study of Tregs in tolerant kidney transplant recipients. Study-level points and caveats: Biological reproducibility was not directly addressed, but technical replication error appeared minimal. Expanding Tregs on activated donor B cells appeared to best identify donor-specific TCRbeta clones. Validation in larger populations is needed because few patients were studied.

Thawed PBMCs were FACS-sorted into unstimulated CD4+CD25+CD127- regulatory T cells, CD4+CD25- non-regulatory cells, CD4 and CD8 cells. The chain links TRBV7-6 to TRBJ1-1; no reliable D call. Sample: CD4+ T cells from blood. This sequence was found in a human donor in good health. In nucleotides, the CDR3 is TGTGCCAGCAGCTTAGACAGGAACACTGAAGCTTTCTTT. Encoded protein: CASSLDRNTEAFF. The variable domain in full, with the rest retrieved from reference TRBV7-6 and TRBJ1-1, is GAGVSQSPRYKVTKRGQDVALRCDPISGHVSLYWYRQALGQGPEFLTYFNYEAQQDKSGLPNDRFSAERPEGSISTLTIQRTEQRDSAMYRCASSLDRNTEAFFGQGTRLTVV.